This entry lists 23 T cell receptor beta chains sequenced from one sample in a study of vaccination effects on CD4 cells after COVID-19. The antigens of these receptors remain unknown. Sequencing used immunoSEQ multiplex PCR; TCRdb keeps in-frame clones, though not all of them. The sample has 50,000 to 60,000 clones; around 67% are singletons. Sequencing in the ViraFEST assay came after antigen-specific CD4+ T cells had been expanded with viral peptide pools, which were used to stimulate PBMC. Scientists isolated CD4+ T cells after a roughly 9-day culture period ended. Vaccine recipients, nucleocapsid antibody negative, had no prior SARS-CoV-2 infection. Material: CD4+ T cells from PBMCs cultured with SARS-CoV-2 spike peptides, obtained before COVID-19 vaccination. These receptors were collected from a human donor who received a COVID-19 vaccine.

The gene calls are TRBV4-3 and TRBJ2-3, with 9 bases lining up with TRBD2. CDR1 and CDR2 (germline): LGHNA, YSLEER. The CDR3 is 17 amino acids. The junction had 7 bases not matched to a gene; V was cut back by 1 base and J by 2 bases. The CDR3 sequence is CASSQATVAGVTDTQYF. In nucleotides, the CDR3 is TGCGCCAGCAGCCAAGCGACTGTAGCGGGGGTCACAGATACGCAGTATTTT.

The rearrangement uses TRBV18 and TRBJ1-6; a possible D gene is TRBD1 (6 bases). Germline V gene lookup returns CDR1 KGHSH and CDR2 LQKENI. The CDR3 has 13 amino acids. Trimming stripped 5 bases from V and 7 bases from J, with 9 bases between. The CDR3 protein is CASSADRNSPLHF. The CDR3 nucleotides read TGTGCCAGCTCAGCCGACAGGAATTCACCCCTCCACTTT.

The chain is built from TRBV6-5 and TRBJ1-2; 7 positions agree with TRBD1. V was clipped by 6 bases and J by 8 bases; unmatched bases: 9. The CDR3 is 13 residues long. Germline V gene data show CDR1 as MNHEY and CDR2 as SVGAGI. CDR3 region: CASRVTGSEGYTF. DNA for the CDR3: TGTGCCAGCAGGGTGACAGGGTCTGAAGGCTACACCTTC.

This chain links TRBV5-1 with TRBJ2-7; perhaps TRBD2 as D (7 bases). This CDR3 has 15 residues. The germline V gene encodes CDR1 SGHRS and CDR2 YFSETQ. V lost 4 bases to trimming and J lost 6 bases, with 20 bases between them. CDR3 protein: CASSVQPLGGVEQYF. The CDR3 nucleotides are TGCGCCAGCAGCGTACAACCCCTAGGGGGGGTCGAGCAGTACTTC.

The chain carries TRBV15 and TRBJ1-4; a weak D match, TRBD1 (5 bases). Trimming took off 8 bases at V and 0 bases at J, with 19 bases between the two ends. Germline CDR1 is LNHNV and CDR2 is YYDKDF (reference sequence). The CDR3 sequence is 17 residues long. The CDR3 bases are TGTGCCACCGGACTGCCCGGGGGAATTGCAACTAATGAAAAACTGTTTTTT. Its translation is CATGLPGGIATNEKLFF.

Comments on this clone: The sample carries other DNA sequences with the same CDR3. The CDR3 bases are TGCGCCAGCAGCTTGGGACAGGGTCGGGGAGATACGCAGTATTTT. It encodes CASSLGQGRGDTQYF. The V call is TRBV5-1, the J call TRBJ2-3, with TRBD1 matching 7 bases. Trimming took 0 bases from V and 5 from J; bases not matched to a gene: 6. The CDR3 covers 15 residues. CDR1 is SGHRS and CDR2 is YFSETQ in the germline V gene.

This clone has only one observation. The chain couples TRBV7-2 to TRBJ1-1; D perhaps matches TRBD1 (6 bases). This CDR3 is 16 amino acids long. Trimming stripped 6 bases from V and 4 bases from J, with 21 bases between. Germline CDR1 and CDR2: SGHTA and FQGNSA. In DNA form, the CDR3 reads TGTGCCAGCAGGGGTATGGCGGGCAGGGGAGGCACTGAAGCTTTCTTT. It is translated as CASRGMAGRGGTEAFF.

This clone has just a few counts. V is TRBV28 and J is TRBJ1-2; D is possibly TRBD1 (6 bases). V was shortened by 5 bases and J by 5 bases, with 12 bases between the two germline ends. Per the germline V gene, CDR1 is MDHEN and CDR2 is SYDVKM. This CDR3 contains 13 residues. The CDR3 here is CASSTGTGYGYTF. CDR3 in DNA: TGTGCCAGCAGTACAGGGACTGGGTATGGCTACACCTTC.

This clone showed up just a few times. This chain joins TRBV24-1 and TRBJ1-6; no reliable D call. The CDR3 is made up of 15 amino acids. With 4 bases removed from V and 3 bases from J, the gap between germline ends came to 9 bases. Looked up from germline, CDR1 is KGHDR and CDR2 is SFDVKD. CDR3 DNA sequence: TGTGCCACCAGTGACCAAGGGTGCTATAATTCACCCCTCCACTTT. Translation gives CATSDQGCYNSPLHF.

The V gene is TRBV2, the J gene TRBJ1-6; weak D call: TRBD1 (5 bases). The CDR3 extends over 14 amino acids. Germline V gives CDR1 SNHLY, CDR2 FYNNEI. The V end was cut by 7 bases, the J end by 7 bases, with 14 bases between. DNA for the CDR3: TGTGCCAGCACCTGGGGCCCGACGAATTCACCCCTCCACTTT. Its translation: CASTWGPTNSPLHF.

The sample holds one count of this clone. The chain is built from TRBV3-1 (or the pseudogene TRBV3-2) and TRBJ1-3; no clear D. The CDR3 contains 14 residues. Germline V gene data show CDR1 as LGHDT and CDR2 as YNNKEL (reference sequence). V was trimmed by 1 base and J by 5 bases, leaving 9 bases between them. CDR3 sequence (DNA): TGTGCCAGCAGCCAAGTCCCGGAAAGAAACACCATATATTTT. This encodes CASSQVPERNTIYF.

The chain carries TRBV5-1 and TRBJ1-1, with D maybe TRBD1 (5 bases). V lost 4 bases and J 2 bases, leaving 9 bases between the germline ends. Germline lookup yields CDR1 SGHRS and CDR2 YFSETQ. The CDR3 runs 13 residues. CDR3 residues: CASSVTANTEAFF. CDR3 coding DNA: TGCGCCAGCAGCGTGACAGCCAACACTGAAGCTTTCTTT.

This chain links TRBV6-5 with TRBJ1-1; no firm D call. The CDR3 loop spans 15 amino acids. CDR1 is MNHEY, CDR2 SVGAGI, per germline. Trimming removed 1 base at V and 3 bases at J, with 12 bases between. The DNA for the CDR3 is TGTGCCAGCAGTTACTTAGGTAAGGGCGACACTGAAGCTTTCTTT. The encoded protein is CASSYLGKGDTEAFF.

The V and J genes are TRBV18 and TRBJ2-2; tentatively, D is TRBD2 (5 bases). The CDR3 has 15 residues. V dropped 3 bases and J dropped 5 bases, with 13 bases sitting between them. CDR1 and CDR2 from the germline V gene are KGHSH and LQKENI. This CDR3 is CASSPLRAGTGELFF. CDR3 nucleotide sequence: TGTGCCAGCTCACCGCTGAGGGCCGGGACCGGGGAGCTGTTTTTT.

This clone turned up a few times. The V gene is TRBV29-1, the J gene TRBJ2-1; 9 nucleotides align to TRBD1. Germline loops: CDR1 SQVTM, CDR2 ANQGSEA. The CDR3 sequence is 18 residues long. V was pared by 0 bases and J by 3 bases, with 12 bases of the junction left unmatched. CDR3 in amino acids: CSVEDGLRGQGFYNEQFF. CDR3 sequence (DNA): TGCAGCGTTGAAGATGGGCTCAGGGGACAGGGATTCTACAATGAGCAGTTCTTC.

V gene TRBV6-2 or TRBV6-3 combines with J gene TRBJ1-5; D may be TRBD1 (6 bases). Trimming removed 6 bases from V and 1 base from J, with 13 bases in between. Germline V gives CDR1 MNHEY, CDR2 SVGEGT. The CDR3 has 15 residues. CDR3 coding DNA: TGTGCCAGCAGCCTACAGGGTTTAAGCAATCAGCCCCAGCATTTT. Its protein is CASSLQGLSNQPQHF.

The chain links TRBV7-8 to TRBJ2-7, with unresolved D. CDR1 and CDR2 from the germline V gene are SGHVS and FQNEAQ. V lost 5 bases, J lost 0 bases, and 11 bases lay in between. This CDR3 spans 14 amino acids. In DNA form, the CDR3 reads TGTGCCAGCAGCCGCCCTGGGGTCTCCTACGAGCAGTACTTC. Its protein is CASSRPGVSYEQYF.

This clone was detected a few times. The V call is TRBV3-1 (or the pseudogene TRBV3-2), the J call TRBJ2-7; 7 bases are shared with TRBD2. V trimming: 0 bases; J trimming: 6 bases; junction bases outside the gene matches: 5. Per germline, CDR1 LGHDT and CDR2 YNNKEL (reference sequence). CDR3 length equals 14 residues. The CDR3 DNA is TGTGCCAGCAGCCAAGATGGGGGGAGGGGCGAGCAGTACTTC. Protein product: CASSQDGGRGEQYF.

CDR3 sequence (DNA): TGCGCCAGCAGCTTGGTGGTGGGATGGGTCACTGAAGCTTTCTTT. This codes for CASSLVVGWVTEAFF. The rearrangement links TRBV5-1 to TRBJ1-1; the D is unclear. CDR1 is SGHRS and CDR2 is YFSETQ in the germline V gene. CDR3 length: 15 amino acids. The germline V and J ends were trimmed by 0 bases and 4 bases, with 13 bases remaining between them.

This clone was observed once. V gene TRBV2 combines with J gene TRBJ1-6, with 8 bases matching TRBD1. V shed 8 bases, J shed 0 bases, and the junction held 3 bases outside the gene matches. Germline CDR1 reads SNHLY; CDR2 reads FYNNEI. The CDR3 covers 15 residues. The CDR3 nucleotides are TGTGCCAGCCGGGACAGGAGCTCCTATAATTCACCCCTCCACTTT. Residues: CASRDRSSYNSPLHF.

There are a few counts of this clone. V gene TRBV29-1 combines with J gene TRBJ2-7; TRBD1 matches at 11 bases. CDR1 SQVTM and CDR2 ANQGSEA come from the germline V gene. The ends lost 7 bases at V and 5 bases at J; junction bases unmatched: 4. The CDR3 consists of 12 residues. CDR3 region: CSARTGGNEQYF. As DNA, the CDR3 is TGCAGCGCCCGGACAGGGGGCAACGAGCAGTACTTC.

The CDR3 sequence is CASSQGTAGNYGYTF. CDR3 sequence (DNA): TGCGCCAGCAGCCAAGGGACGGCTGGAAACTATGGCTACACCTTC. The chain carries TRBV4-3 and TRBJ1-2, with unresolved D. The V end was cut by 1 base, the J end by 2 bases, with 11 bases between. Germline loops: CDR1 LGHNA, CDR2 YSLEER. This CDR3 is built from 15 residues.

The chain couples TRBV19 to TRBJ2-2; possibly TRBD1 for D (7 bases). The V gene lost 5 bases and the J gene lost 13 bases, with 20 bases spanning the gap. The CDR3 spans 14 residues. Germline loops: CDR1 LNHDA, CDR2 SQIVND (reference sequence). CDR3 bases: TGTGCCAGTAGTCGGGGCAGGGGGGCGGGATGGCTGTTTTTT. It codes for CASSRGRGAGWLFF.